The sequence of this TCR beta chain was determined in a study of blood T cells in healthy people across ages. General study results and limits: TCR beta diversity, measured per million T cells, fell in a roughly linear way with age.

On this clonotype itself: Its antigen is undetermined. With a much larger clone just one base away, this may be a read error.

The use of a sample-barcoded 5' primer and a J-beta primer mix characterized a second PCR of about 7 to 12 cycles. TCRdb used MiXCR to reprocess the 5' RACE reads, holding one entry per CDR3 protein. This table has roughly 700,000 distinct CDR3 sequences, roughly 49% appearing once. The TCR comes from a woman aged 60 to 75 in good health. The sequencing input was blood.

CDR3 sequence (DNA): TGTGCCAGCAGCTCTCCGGGCTATGCCTCCTCCAATGAGCAGTACTTC. Translation gives CASSSPGYASSNEQYF. V gene TRBV11-2 combines with J gene TRBJ2-1, with D uncertain. The DNA end lines up better with TRBJ2-7; the J call may be wrong. The CDR3 sequence is 16 residues long. CDR1 and CDR2 (germline): SGHAT, FQNNGV.